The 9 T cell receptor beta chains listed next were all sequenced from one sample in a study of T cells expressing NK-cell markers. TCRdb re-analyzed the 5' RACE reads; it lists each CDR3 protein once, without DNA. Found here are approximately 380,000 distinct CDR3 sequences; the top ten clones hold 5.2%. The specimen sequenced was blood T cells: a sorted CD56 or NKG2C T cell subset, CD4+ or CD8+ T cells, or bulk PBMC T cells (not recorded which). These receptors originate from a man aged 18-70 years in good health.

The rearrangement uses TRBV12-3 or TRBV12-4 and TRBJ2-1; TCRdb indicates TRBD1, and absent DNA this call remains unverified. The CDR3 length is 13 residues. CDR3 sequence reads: CASSLLGTDEQFF.

The chain's CDR3 is CASSQASGVWTDTQYF. The V call is TRBV3-1, the J call TRBJ2-3; absent DNA, TCRdb's TRBD2 call cannot be checked. The CDR3 contains 16 residues. Germline V CDR1 and CDR2: LGHDT, YNNKEL (reference sequence).

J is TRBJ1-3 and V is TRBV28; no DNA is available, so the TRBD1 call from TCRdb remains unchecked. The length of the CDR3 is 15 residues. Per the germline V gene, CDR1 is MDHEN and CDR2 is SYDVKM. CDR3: CASSWDRGHGNTIYF.

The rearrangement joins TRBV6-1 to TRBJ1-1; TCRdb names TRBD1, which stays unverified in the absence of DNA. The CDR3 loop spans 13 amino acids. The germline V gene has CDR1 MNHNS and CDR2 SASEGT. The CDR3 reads CASRRAAPSEAFF.

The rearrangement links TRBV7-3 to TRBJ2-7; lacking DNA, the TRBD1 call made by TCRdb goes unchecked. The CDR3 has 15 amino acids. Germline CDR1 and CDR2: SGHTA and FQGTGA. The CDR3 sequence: CASSPFGTGAYEQYF. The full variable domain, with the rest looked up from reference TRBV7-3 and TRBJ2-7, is GAGVSQTPSNKVTEKGKYVELRCDPISGHTALYWYRQSLGQGPEFLIYFQGTGAADDSGLPNDRFFAVRPEGSVSTLKIQRTERGDSAVYLCASSPFGTGAYEQYFGPGTRLTVT.

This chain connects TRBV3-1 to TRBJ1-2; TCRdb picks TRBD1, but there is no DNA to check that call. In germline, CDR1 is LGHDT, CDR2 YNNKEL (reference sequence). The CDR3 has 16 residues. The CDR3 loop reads CASSPHWTGVDYGYTF.

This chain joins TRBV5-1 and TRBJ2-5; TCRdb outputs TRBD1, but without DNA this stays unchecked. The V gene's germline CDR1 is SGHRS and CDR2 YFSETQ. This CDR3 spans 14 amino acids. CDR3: CASSLGRWGETQYF.

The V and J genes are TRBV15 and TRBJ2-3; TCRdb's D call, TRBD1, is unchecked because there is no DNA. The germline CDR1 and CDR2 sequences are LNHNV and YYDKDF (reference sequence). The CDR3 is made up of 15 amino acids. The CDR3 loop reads CATSRGQGAADTQYF. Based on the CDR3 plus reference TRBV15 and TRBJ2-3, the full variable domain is DAMVIQNPRYQVTQFGKPVTLSCSQTLNHNVMYWYQQKSSQAPKLLFHYYDKDFNNEADTPDNFQSRRPNTSFCFLDIRSPGLGDTAMYLCATSRGQGAADTQYFGPGTRLTVL.

This chain's CDR3 is CASSLPRRTGGTWEQYF. J is TRBJ2-7 and V is TRBV12-3 or TRBV12-4; TCRdb's assignment of TRBD1 cannot be checked, as there is no DNA. There are 17 residues in the CDR3.